Listed below are T cell receptor beta chains from one sample, sequenced in a study of T cell repertoires in cytomegalovirus infection. Their recognized antigens are unknown. One entry per CDR3 protein, called by TCRdb with MiXCR from the reads. The table includes approximately 910,000 distinct CDR3 sequences, 30% to 40% detected once. The source was cultured CD8+ T cells from PBMCs, collected from culture after CMV antigen stimulation. The receptors derive from a human donor in good health (CMV status not recorded). Some clones in this sample may be carry-over from other donors' samples. Each CDR3 is given with its conserved first and last residue. D genes are given only for firm matches. Size is stated for part of the rows, as once, few or many counts, or as a class when the clone is expanded.

V,J,size,D,DNA,CDR3
TRBV6-6,TRBJ1-5,.,.,TGTGCCAGCAGCATACGCCCAAGCGGTTCCGGGGGTAATCAGCCCCAGCATTTT,CASSIRPSGSGGNQPQHF
TRBV2,TRBJ2-6,.,.,TGTGCCAGGGGGTCCGAATCTGGGGCCAACGTCCTGACTTTC,CARGSESGANVLTF
TRBV5-4,TRBJ2-3,.,.,TGTGCCAGCAGCTCCCCTATACGGGCCTCTAGCACAGATACGCAGTATTTT,CASSSPIRASSTDTQYF
TRBV4-3,TRBJ1-2,.,TRBD1,TGCGCCAGCAGCCAAGTAGACAGGGAGGACTATGGCTACACCTTC,CASSQVDREDYGYTF
TRBV4-1,TRBJ1-2,few,.,TGCGCCAGCAGCCAAGTACAAGCCCCTCGATATGGCTACACCTTC,CASSQVQAPRYGYTF
TRBV27,TRBJ2-1,few,TRBD2,TGTGCCAGCAGTTTTAACGCGGGGGGCCACAATGAGCAGTTCTTC,CASSFNAGGHNEQFF
TRBV20-1,TRBJ1-2,.,.,TGCAGTGCTCCCGGGACCTCGGACTATGGCTACACCTTC,CSAPGTSDYGYTF
TRBV20-1,TRBJ1-2,.,.,TGCAGTGCTAGAGTCGACGGTAGCTATGGCTACACCTTC,CSARVDGSYGYTF
TRBV19,TRBJ1-5,many,.,TGTGCCAGTAGGGGGACGGGGGGGCAGCCCCAGCATTTT,CASRGTGGQPQHF
TRBV6-2/TRBV6-3,TRBJ2-3,.,.,TGTGCCAGCAGCCGCCGAGAGGGCCACACAGATACGCAGTATTTT,CASSRREGHTDTQYF
TRBV5-4,TRBJ2-1,.,.,TGTGCCAGCAGCTTGTTGGAGGTTCAGGGGGGCAATGAGCAGTTCTTC,CASSLLEVQGGNEQFF
TRBV11-2,TRBJ1-2,few,TRBD1,TGTGCCAGCAGCCCCCCCAGGGGGGAGGGGCGCGGCTACACCTTC,CASSPPRGEGRGYTF
TRBV12-3/TRBV12-4,TRBJ2-5,.,.,TGTGCCAGCAGACTCCCTGGGGAGACCCAGTACTTC,CASRLPGETQYF
TRBV25-1,TRBJ1-2,.,TRBD1,TGTGCCAGCAGTGAATACGGGACAGGGAAAGGCCACACCTTC,CASSEYGTGKGHTF
TRBV7-9,TRBJ2-3,many,TRBD1,TGTGCCAGCAGCTCAACCATCCTAGACAGGGGGCTGGCAGATACGCAGTATTTT,CASSSTILDRGLADTQYF
TRBV7-9,TRBJ2-3,.,TRBD2,TGTGCCAGCAGCGGGAAAGGAAAGCGGGGGAGGGCAGATACGCAGTATTTT,CASSGKGKRGRADTQYF
TRBV6-1,TRBJ1-5,many,.,TGTGCCAGCGGAGTACAGGAAGATAGCAATCAGCCCCAGCATTTT,CASGVQEDSNQPQHF
TRBV12-3/TRBV12-4,TRBJ2-3,.,.,TGTGCCAGCAGTTGGCGGCCGCCTGGAAGGGATACGCAGTATTTT,CASSWRPPGRDTQYF
TRBV7-9,TRBJ2-2,.,.,TGTGCCAGCAGCTTCTTGGTCGGGGAGCTGTTTTTT,CASSFLVGELFF
TRBV19,TRBJ1-4,.,.,TGTGCCAGTACCCTGAGGAGGGAAGTAAAGGAAAAACTGTTTTTT,CASTLRREVKEKLFF
TRBV12-5,TRBJ2-5,.,.,TGTGCTAGTGGTTTGGCCCGGACCGTAGAGACCCAGTACTTC,CASGLARTVETQYF
TRBV10-3,TRBJ2-6,.,.,TGTGCCGCATTAGGAAAAAGCCATGCTGGGGCCAACGTCCTGACTTTC,CAALGKSHAGANVLTF
TRBV6-1,TRBJ1-5,.,.,TGTGCCATGCCGCCTGGCAATCAGCCCCAGCATTTT,CAMPPGNQPQHF
TRBV27,TRBJ2-1,.,.,TGTGCCAGCAGTTTATTGCTAATCCCCTACAATGAGCAGTTCTTC,CASSLLLIPYNEQFF
TRBV6-1,TRBJ2-1,.,.,TGTGCCAGCAGTGCAGCAGGGGCCCTAAGCTCCTACAATGAGCAGTTCTTC,CASSAAGALSSYNEQFF